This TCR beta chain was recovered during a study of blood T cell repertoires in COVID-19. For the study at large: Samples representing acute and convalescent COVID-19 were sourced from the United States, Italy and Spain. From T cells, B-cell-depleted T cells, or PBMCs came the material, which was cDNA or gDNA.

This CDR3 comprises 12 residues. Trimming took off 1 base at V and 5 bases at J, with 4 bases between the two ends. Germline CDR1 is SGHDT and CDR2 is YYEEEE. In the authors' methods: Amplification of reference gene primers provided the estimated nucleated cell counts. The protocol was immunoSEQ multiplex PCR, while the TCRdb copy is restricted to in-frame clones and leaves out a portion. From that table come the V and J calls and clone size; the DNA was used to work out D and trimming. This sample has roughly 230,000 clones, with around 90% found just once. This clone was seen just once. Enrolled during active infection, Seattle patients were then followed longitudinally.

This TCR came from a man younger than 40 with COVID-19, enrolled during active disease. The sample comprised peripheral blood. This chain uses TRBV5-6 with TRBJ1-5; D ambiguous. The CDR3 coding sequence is TGTGCCAGCAGCTTGCCGGATCAGCCCCAGCATTTT. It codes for CASSLPDQPQHF.